One T cell receptor (beta chain) is described in this entry. Its antigen is still unknown. Base qualities are not provided; no much larger clone lies one nucleotide away. Library construction relied on the immunoSEQ multiplex PCR assay. Rearranged TCR beta chain sequences were amplified with the hsTCRB Kit following the manufacturer's protocol. TCRB libraries were sequenced on an Illumina MiSeq. In the original analysis: Demultiplexing, trimming and gene mapping were performed with the kit vendor's proprietary platform. TCRdb re-hosts the immuneACCESS table, in-frame sequences only. Its copies lack some clones; in the studies checked, an unresolved V gene accounts for under half of them, and the cause for the rest is not known. V, J and clone size are those of that table, while D and trimming were read from the DNA. The sample has about 45,000 clones on record, over 80% of them singletons. About 2.3% of the sample belongs to the ten largest clones.

These data originate in a study of a mutant IDH1 vaccine in newly diagnosed glioma (dated by TCRdb to about 2021). With regard to the full study: Vaccination was initiated 4-6 weeks after radiotherapy alone, or concurrently with temozolomide cycles in the chemotherapy-containing groups. Peripheral blood was collected at six visits: V03 (baseline), V05, V07, V10, V12 and V13. Of the 25 to 40 treated patients, roughly 60% were male and approximately 38% were female, and the mean age was around 40 years. Longitudinal TCRB deep sequencing was done for about two dozen treated patients, wherever samples were available for exploratory analyses. The week-35 safety follow-up was designated visit V12, and the week-47 end of study was designated visit V13. Prior to enrollment, patients had been given standard therapy consisting of radiotherapy alone, temozolomide alone, or radiochemotherapy with temozolomide, with the combination given to most patients.

Based on the germline V gene (reference sequence), the CDR1 and CDR2 sequences are MNHEY and SMNVEV. The germline ends are 14 bases apart after V is trimmed by 6 bases and J by 1 base. The CDR3 sequence holds 15 residues, the cysteine and phenylalanine included. The DNA shown is the 45-base CDR3, in frame from base 1. The sample's time point label, decoded: week 35, safety follow-up. Each vaccine dose, consisting of 300 ug of a 20-mer mutant IDH1 peptide in Montanide, was administered subcutaneously with topical imiquimod. Patients received eight vaccinations in weeks 1, 3, 5, 7, 11, 15, 19 and 23, corresponding to visits V03 through V10. All donors had newly diagnosed IDH1-mutant astrocytomas of WHO grade 3 or 4 that showed loss of nuclear ATRX. The samples were drawn from NOA16, a multicentre, single-arm, open-label phase I trial in Germany that tested a mutant IDH1 peptide vaccine in humans for the first time. The DNeasy Blood and Tissue Kit was used to extract genomic DNA from EDTA blood for TCRB sequencing.

Results and caveats for the whole study, not just this receptor: Changes in the top peripheral T cell clonotypes picked up by TCRB sequencing did not appear to be linked to pseudoprogression. Vaccine-induced immune responses across multiple MHC alleles were detected in approximately 93% of patients. Availability determined which PBMC samples were chosen for TCRB deep sequencing. It was noted by the authors that analyses of patient blood samples could not be reproduced owing to sample limitations.

Sequenced material: PBMCs, taken from a glioma patient whose treatment included an IDH1 peptide vaccine. In this chain, TRBV27 is recombined with TRBJ2-3; D gene: possibly TRBD2, on 6 matching bases. The receptor was isolated from a man in his fifties with glioma. The CDR3 region: CASSRMGGRTDTQYF. The DNA reads as follows: TGTGCCAGCAGCCGAATGGGAGGCCGCACAGATACGCAGTATTTT.